This entry is about one TCR beta chain. It lacks a known antigen. Qualities for individual bases were not recorded, and no much larger clone is one base off. The sample originates from a study of somatic mutations in cytotoxic T cells in rheumatoid arthritis (dated by TCRdb to 2017 to 2019). Concerning the study at large: Patient peripheral blood (around 30 ml EDTA) was drawn right after diagnosis and before any treatment started. Some V beta antibody-stained T-cell populations were flow-sorted on a FACSAria II or Sony SH800 at nearly 100% purity, and sorted V beta1+ cells also underwent TCRB sequencing. Whether expanded CD8+ T-cell clones in untreated, newly diagnosed rheumatoid arthritis carry somatic mutations was the study question, and clonality was characterized with TCRB deep sequencing. TCRB deep sequencing covered some 65 patients with rheumatoid arthritis along with around 20 healthy controls. Patient and control groups had essentially identical median ages. Summary of the overall study and its limitations: CD8+ T-cell clonality in rheumatoid arthritis patients was not significantly different from that in age-matched healthy controls. In about an eighth of the roughly 65 patients, more than 20% of CD8+ cells belonged to the largest CD8+ clone, while several identical CD8+ TCRB sequences were shared between blood and synovial fluid. It was unknown which antigens the expanded CD8+ clones targeted, and their absence from virus-specific databases did not exclude viral specificity. An increase of CD8+ clonality with age was seen in patients (Spearman r of about 0.45) but not in healthy controls.

Genomic DNA underwent TCRB CDR3 sequencing using the immunoSEQ assay. Per the source publication's procedure: Patient CD8+ clones larger than 1% were compared against published virus-specific TCRB sequences, and only a few matched. Analyses were restricted to productive TCRB rearrangements. A clone was defined by a unique TCRB CDR3 sequence, and clonality was computed as a productive clonality index based on Shannon entropy. To calculate repertoire overlap between two samples, the template counts of each clone were considered relative to each sample's total templates. Flow cytometry-measured V-gene usage correlated with V-gene usage from TCRB sequencing, with a Spearman r of 0.61. TCRdb carries this immuneACCESS record with in-frame sequences only. Its versions omit some clonotypes, under half of them owing to an unresolved V gene in the studies checked, with the rest unexplained. That table furnishes V, J and clone size, whereas the DNA furnished D and trimming. For this sample the table gives almost 8,500 clones, of which approximately 68% were detected only once. The ten largest account for roughly two fifths of the sample.

Positive magnetic bead selection on an AutoMACS was used to isolate CD4+ and CD8+ cells, with flow cytometry used to check purity. Initial screening for clonal expansions relied on flow cytometry with a TCR V beta antibody panel, after which sorted CD8+ fractions underwent TCRB deep sequencing for characterization. Isolation of peripheral blood mononuclear cells was done through Ficoll-Paque PLUS density gradient separation. DNA from CD4-enriched, CD8-enriched or PBMC samples was extracted using Nucleospin Tissue or Tissue XS kits and then quantified on a Qubit 2.0 fluorometer. This TCR was recovered from an adult with rheumatoid arthritis. Sequencing was carried out using CD8+ T cells sorted from blood.

The bases are TGTGCCAGCAGCTTACTCGGGCCCCAAGAGACCCAGTACTTC. This codes for CASSLLGPQETQYF. The chain was built from TRBV7-9 and TRBJ2-5; too little of a D gene remains to name it. Taken from cysteine to phenylalanine, the CDR3 has 14 residues. Only CDR3 DNA is held: 42 bases, read in frame from base 1. Via the germline V gene (reference sequence), CDR1 is SEHNR and CDR2 FQNEAQ. V loses 2 bases of germline sequence and J loses 1 base, and the interval between the two ends is 8 bases.